Listed below are T cell receptor beta chains from one sample, sequenced in a study of CD8 T cells in Susac syndrome. TCRdb reanalysed the immunoSEQ multiplex PCR reads using MiXCR and keeps one entry per CDR3 protein. The profile shows about 180,000 distinct CDR3 sequences, 90% to 97% of them singletons. Sequenced material: CD4+ T cells from PBMCs. These receptors were taken from a human donor with multiple sclerosis. The CDR3 runs from the conserved cysteine through the conserved F or W. D genes are given only for firm matches. Clone size, where shown, is once, few, many, or a class for clones that have expanded.

v_gene: TRBV28
d_gene: NA
abundance: once
j_gene: TRBJ1-1
CDR3nt: TGTGCCAGCAGTCCCCTTACGCTAAACACTGAAGCTTTCTTT
CDR3aa: CASSPLTLNTEAFF

v_gene: TRBV18
d_gene: TRBD2
abundance: once
j_gene: TRBJ2-2
CDR3nt: TGTGCCAGCTCACCAAAGGGACTAGCGGCCGGGGAGCTGTTTTTT
CDR3aa: CASSPKGLAAGELFF

v_gene: TRBV28
d_gene: NA
abundance: NA
j_gene: TRBJ2-3
CDR3nt: TGTGCCAGCAATCTCGCAGCGTCAGATACGCAGTATTTT
CDR3aa: CASNLAASDTQYF

v_gene: TRBV7-9
d_gene: NA
abundance: NA
j_gene: TRBJ1-2
CDR3nt: TGTGCCAGCAGCCAGAGGGGGGGTGATGGCTACACCTTC
CDR3aa: CASSQRGGDGYTF

v_gene: TRBV30
d_gene: NA
abundance: NA
j_gene: TRBJ2-1
CDR3nt: TGTGCCCTTGGGTCTGAGCAGTTCTTC
CDR3aa: CALGSEQFF

v_gene: TRBV19
d_gene: NA
abundance: once
j_gene: TRBJ1-1
CDR3nt: TGTGCCAGTAGTATATACAGGGAGGTTACTGAAGCTTTCTTT
CDR3aa: CASSIYREVTEAFF

v_gene: TRBV12-3/TRBV12-4
d_gene: TRBD1
abundance: NA
j_gene: TRBJ1-2
CDR3nt: TGTGCCAGCAGTTTTGGGACAGGGCACTATGGCTACACCTTC
CDR3aa: CASSFGTGHYGYTF

v_gene: TRBV29-1
d_gene: NA
abundance: NA
j_gene: TRBJ2-1
CDR3nt: TGCAGCGTTGAACGGGTCAGTTACAATGAGCAGTTCTTC
CDR3aa: CSVERVSYNEQFF

v_gene: TRBV5-4
d_gene: TRBD1
abundance: NA
j_gene: TRBJ2-7
CDR3nt: TGTGCCAGCAGCTTGGACGAGGCCCGGACAGGGAAGAACGAGCAGTACTTC
CDR3aa: CASSLDEARTGKNEQYF

v_gene: TRBV18
d_gene: NA
abundance: NA
j_gene: TRBJ1-1
CDR3nt: TGTGCCAGCTCACCCGGGGGGGCTTTGAACACTGAAGCTTTCTTT
CDR3aa: CASSPGGALNTEAFF

v_gene: TRBV20-1
d_gene: NA
abundance: NA
j_gene: TRBJ1-1
CDR3nt: TGCAGTGCCAGACAGTTTCGCGTTATGAACACTGAAGCTTTCTTT
CDR3aa: CSARQFRVMNTEAFF

v_gene: TRBV28
d_gene: NA
abundance: NA
j_gene: TRBJ1-2
CDR3nt: TGTGCCAGCAGTTTATTAATCGGGGCTGGCTACACCTTC
CDR3aa: CASSLLIGAGYTF

v_gene: TRBV20-1
d_gene: TRBD1
abundance: NA
j_gene: TRBJ2-7
CDR3nt: TGCAGTGCTAGAGGGGGGACAGGCAGTTACTACGAGCAGTACTTC
CDR3aa: CSARGGTGSYYEQYF

v_gene: TRBV13
d_gene: NA
abundance: NA
j_gene: TRBJ1-6
CDR3nt: TGTGCCAGCAGCTTTGAGACCGGGAATTCACCCCTCCACTTT
CDR3aa: CASSFETGNSPLHF

v_gene: TRBV5-1
d_gene: TRBD2
abundance: NA
j_gene: TRBJ2-1
CDR3nt: TGCGCCAGCAGCATACTAGCGGGGGAAGGTAATGAGCAGTTCTTC
CDR3aa: CASSILAGEGNEQFF

v_gene: TRBV30
d_gene: NA
abundance: NA
j_gene: TRBJ1-5
CDR3nt: TGTGCCTGGAGTGTTGGGCAGTCTCTTCAGCCCCAGCATTTT
CDR3aa: CAWSVGQSLQPQHF

v_gene: TRBV12-3/TRBV12-4
d_gene: NA
abundance: NA
j_gene: TRBJ1-5
CDR3nt: TGTGCCAGCAAATCAGAGGGCAATCAGCCCCAGCATTTT
CDR3aa: CASKSEGNQPQHF

v_gene: TRBV3-1
d_gene: NA
abundance: once
j_gene: TRBJ2-4
CDR3nt: TGTGCCAGCAGCCAAGTGAGTAGCGGAAACATTCAGTACTTC
CDR3aa: CASSQVSSGNIQYF

v_gene: TRBV20-1
d_gene: TRBD1
abundance: NA
j_gene: TRBJ2-5
CDR3nt: TGCAGGGACAGGGCCGAGACCCAGTACTTC
CDR3aa: CRDRAETQYF

v_gene: TRBV12-3/TRBV12-4
d_gene: NA
abundance: NA
j_gene: TRBJ1-2
CDR3nt: TGTGCCAGCAGTCGCTACGGGGGGGAGAACTATGGCTACACCTTC
CDR3aa: CASSRYGGENYGYTF

v_gene: TRBV20-1
d_gene: NA
abundance: NA
j_gene: TRBJ2-1
CDR3nt: TGCAGTGCTAGAGACCGACAGGTGAACAATGAGCAGTTCTTC
CDR3aa: CSARDRQVNNEQFF

v_gene: TRBV4-1
d_gene: TRBD1
abundance: NA
j_gene: TRBJ2-1
CDR3nt: TGCGCCAGCAGTCTTCGGACAGGGACTCATGAGCAGTTCTTC
CDR3aa: CASSLRTGTHEQFF

v_gene: TRBV6-5
d_gene: NA
abundance: NA
j_gene: TRBJ1-1
CDR3nt: TGTGCCAGCAGTTACGGGTTTGTGGGAATGTCGAGCACTGAAGCTTTCTTT
CDR3aa: CASSYGFVGMSSTEAFF

v_gene: TRBV7-3
d_gene: TRBD2
abundance: NA
j_gene: TRBJ2-5
CDR3nt: TGTGCCAGCAGTCCCGCCGGGACTAGCGCAAAAGAGACCCAGTACTTC
CDR3aa: CASSPAGTSAKETQYF

v_gene: TRBV12-3/TRBV12-4
d_gene: NA
abundance: once
j_gene: TRBJ1-5
CDR3nt: TGTGCCAGCAGATTAGGCAGTTATAGCAATCAGCCCCAGCATTTT
CDR3aa: CASRLGSYSNQPQHF

v_gene: TRBV18
d_gene: TRBD1
abundance: NA
j_gene: TRBJ2-1
CDR3nt: TGTGCCAGCTCACCTCTAGGACAGGCCTACAATGAGCAGTTCTTC
CDR3aa: CASSPLGQAYNEQFF

v_gene: TRBV7-2
d_gene: TRBD1
abundance: NA
j_gene: TRBJ2-7
CDR3nt: TGTGCCAGCAGCAGAGCCTTGGGGACAGGGCCCTACGAGCAGTACTTC
CDR3aa: CASSRALGTGPYEQYF

v_gene: TRBV25-1
d_gene: NA
abundance: NA
j_gene: TRBJ1-5
CDR3nt: TGTGCCAGCAGTGAGGTAAATAGCAATCAGCCCCAGCATTTT
CDR3aa: CASSEVNSNQPQHF

v_gene: TRBV7-9
d_gene: NA
abundance: NA
j_gene: TRBJ2-3
CDR3nt: TGTGCCAGCAGCCGACGGGGGGCCCCAGATACGCAGTATTTT
CDR3aa: CASSRRGAPDTQYF

v_gene: TRBV20-1
d_gene: TRBD1
abundance: NA
j_gene: TRBJ2-5
CDR3nt: TGCAGTGCGAGCAGGGGGATCAGCCAAGAGACCCAGTACTTC
CDR3aa: CSASRGISQETQYF

v_gene: TRBV12-3/TRBV12-4
d_gene: NA
abundance: once
j_gene: TRBJ2-1
CDR3nt: TGTGCCAGCAGTCCTAAGGGAAGGGGGTCTTACAATGAGCAGTTCTTC
CDR3aa: CASSPKGRGSYNEQFF

v_gene: TRBV29-1
d_gene: NA
abundance: NA
j_gene: TRBJ2-1
CDR3nt: TGCAGCGGATCTAGCTCCTACAATGAGCAGTTCTTC
CDR3aa: CSGSSSYNEQFF

v_gene: TRBV29-1
d_gene: NA
abundance: NA
j_gene: TRBJ2-5
CDR3nt: TGCAGCGGCGGACGGGCGGGGGAGACCCAGTACTTC
CDR3aa: CSGGRAGETQYF

v_gene: TRBV18
d_gene: TRBD2
abundance: NA
j_gene: TRBJ2-3
CDR3nt: TGTGCCAGCTCACCGGGACTAGCGGATACCACAGATACGCAGTATTTT
CDR3aa: CASSPGLADTTDTQYF

v_gene: TRBV30
d_gene: TRBD2
abundance: NA
j_gene: TRBJ2-5
CDR3nt: TGTGCCTGGAGTGGAGTTAGCGGGGGACTCCAAGAGACCCAGTACTTC
CDR3aa: CAWSGVSGGLQETQYF

v_gene: TRBV29-1
d_gene: TRBD1
abundance: NA
j_gene: TRBJ2-5
CDR3nt: TGCAGCGTTGGACAGGGGGCTCCCCAGTACTTC
CDR3aa: CSVGQGAPQYF

v_gene: TRBV18
d_gene: NA
abundance: NA
j_gene: TRBJ1-5
CDR3nt: TGTGCCAGCTCACCAATAGCAGGAGATCAGCCCCAGCATTTT
CDR3aa: CASSPIAGDQPQHF